This T cell receptor beta chain comes out of a study of early T cells in non-severe SARS-CoV-2 infection. There are many counts of this clonotype. TCRdb ran MiXCR on the 5' RACE reads and lists one entry per CDR3 protein. The table lists about 60,000 distinct CDR3 sequences, 8.5% to 10% of them singletons. Germline CDR1 and CDR2: KGHSH and LQKENI. This CDR3 region has 13 residues. V lost 2 bases and J lost 5, with 8 bases in between. The sample taken for sequencing was whole blood. The chain couples TRBV18 to TRBJ2-3; D call uncertain. This TCR was sampled from an adult who was a healthcare worker with PCR-confirmed SARS-CoV-2 infection or an uninfected control (not recorded which). The CDR3: CASSPNSEDTQYF. CDR3 sequence (DNA): TGTGCCAGCTCACCAAACTCGGAAGATACGCAGTATTTT.